The T cell receptor (beta chain) under discussion was sequenced for a study of control samples from healthy donors and cancer patients. V was shortened by 3 bases and J by 3 bases, with 13 bases between the two germline ends. Germline V gene sequence: CDR1 LGHNA, CDR2 YSLEER. This CDR3 has 15 residues. The table came from immunoSEQ multiplex PCR; TCRdb's copy has only in-frame clones and leaves some out. The data contain 120,000 to 150,000 clones, 80% to 95% of them singletons. Sequencing was carried out using blood. This clonotype was sampled from a man younger than 40 in good health. The chain is built from TRBV4-3 and TRBJ2-3; possibly TRBD2 for D (6 bases). The CDR3 region is CASSHGRERTDTQYF. The CDR3 DNA is TGCGCCAGCAGCCATGGACGGGAGAGGACAGATACGCAGTATTTT.